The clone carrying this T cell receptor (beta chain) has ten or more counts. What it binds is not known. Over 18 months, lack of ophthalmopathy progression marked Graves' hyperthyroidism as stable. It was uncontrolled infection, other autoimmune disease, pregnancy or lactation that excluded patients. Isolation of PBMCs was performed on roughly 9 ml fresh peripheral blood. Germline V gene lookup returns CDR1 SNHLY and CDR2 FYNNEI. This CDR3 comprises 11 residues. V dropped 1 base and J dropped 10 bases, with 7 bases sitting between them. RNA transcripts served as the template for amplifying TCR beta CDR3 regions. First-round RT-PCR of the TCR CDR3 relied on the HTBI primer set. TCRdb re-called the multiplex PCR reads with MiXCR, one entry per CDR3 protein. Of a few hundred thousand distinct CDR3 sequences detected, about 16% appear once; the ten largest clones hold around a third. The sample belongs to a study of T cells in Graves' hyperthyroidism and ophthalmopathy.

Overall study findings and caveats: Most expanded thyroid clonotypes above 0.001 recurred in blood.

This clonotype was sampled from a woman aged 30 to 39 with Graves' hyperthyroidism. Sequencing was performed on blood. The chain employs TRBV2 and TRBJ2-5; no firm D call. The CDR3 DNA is TGTGCCAGCAGTGAAGTGTATGACCAGTACTTC. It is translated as CASSEVYDQYF.